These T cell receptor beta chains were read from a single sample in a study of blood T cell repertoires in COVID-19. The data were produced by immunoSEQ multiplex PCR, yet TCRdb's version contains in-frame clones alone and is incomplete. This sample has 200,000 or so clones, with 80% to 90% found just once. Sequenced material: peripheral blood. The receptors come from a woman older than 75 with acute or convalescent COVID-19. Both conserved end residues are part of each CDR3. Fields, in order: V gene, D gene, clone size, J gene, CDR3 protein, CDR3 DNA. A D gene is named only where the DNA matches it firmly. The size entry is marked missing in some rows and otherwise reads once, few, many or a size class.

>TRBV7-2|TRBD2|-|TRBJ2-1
CASSWGRGVSYNEQFF
TGTGCCAGCAGCTGGGGACGGGGGGTATCCTACAATGAGCAGTTCTTC
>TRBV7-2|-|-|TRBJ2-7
CASSLEPGELYEQYF
TGTGCCAGCAGCTTAGAGCCGGGGGAATTGTACGAGCAGTACTTC
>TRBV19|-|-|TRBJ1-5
CASSIAIGGGQPQHF
TGTGCCAGTAGTATCGCAATAGGGGGGGGTCAGCCCCAGCATTTT
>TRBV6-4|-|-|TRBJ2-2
CASSAEVNTGELFF
TGTGCCAGCAGTGCGGAGGTGAACACCGGGGAGCTGTTTTTT
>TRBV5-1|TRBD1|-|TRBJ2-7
CASSLEGTGWSEQYF
TGCGCCAGCAGCTTGGAAGGGACAGGGTGGAGCGAGCAGTACTTC
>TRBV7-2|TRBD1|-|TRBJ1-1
CASSSHGQGAEAFF
TGTGCCAGCAGCTCCCACGGACAGGGAGCTGAAGCTTTCTTT
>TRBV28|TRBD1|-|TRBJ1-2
CASSRTGYGYTF
TGTGCCAGCAGTCGGACAGGCTATGGCTACACCTTC
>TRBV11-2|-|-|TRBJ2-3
CASSLNSDTQYF
TGTGCCAGCAGCTTAAATTCGGATACGCAGTATTTT
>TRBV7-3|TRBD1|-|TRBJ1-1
CASSPTGGIATEAFF
TGTGCCAGCAGCCCCACAGGGGGAATTGCCACTGAAGCTTTCTTT
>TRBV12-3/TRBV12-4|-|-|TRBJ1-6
CASSWAVNSPLHF
TGTGCCAGCAGTTGGGCCGTTAATTCACCCCTCCACTTT
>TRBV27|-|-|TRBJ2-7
CASSFSGRAAYEQYF
TGTGCCAGCAGTTTTTCGGGCAGGGCAGCCTACGAGCAGTACTTC
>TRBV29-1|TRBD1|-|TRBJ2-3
CSVRQGTGPTGTDTQYF
TGCAGCGTGAGACAGGGGACGGGGCCAACCGGCACAGATACGCAGTATTTT
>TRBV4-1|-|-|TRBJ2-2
CASSGLTNTEELFF
TGCGCCAGCAGCGGACTAACGAACACCGAGGAGCTGTTTTTT
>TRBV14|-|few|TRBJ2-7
CASSQFRGSEQYF
TGTGCCAGCAGCCAATTCCGAGGGTCCGAGCAGTACTTC
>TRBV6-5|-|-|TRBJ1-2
CASTSDTLDYGYTF
TGTGCCAGCACCTCGGACACCCTTGACTATGGCTACACCTTC
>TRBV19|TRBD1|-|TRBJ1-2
CASSIDRGGYGYTF
TGTGCCAGTAGTATCGACAGGGGAGGCTATGGCTACACCTTC
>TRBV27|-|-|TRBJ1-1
CASSRNRENTEAFF
TGTGCCAGCAGTCGCAACAGGGAGAACACTGAAGCTTTCTTT
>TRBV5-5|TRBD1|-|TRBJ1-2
CASSFERTGVSGYTF
TGTGCCAGCAGCTTTGAGAGGACAGGGGTATCTGGCTACACCTTC
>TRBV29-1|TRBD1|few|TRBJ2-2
CSVLGQGASGELFF
TGCAGCGTCTTGGGACAGGGGGCATCCGGGGAGCTGTTTTTT
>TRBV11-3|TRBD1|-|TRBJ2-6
CASSLPGQGGSGANVLTF
TGTGCCAGCAGCTTGCCGGGACAGGGTGGCTCTGGGGCCAACGTCCTGACTTTC
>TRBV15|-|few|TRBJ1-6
CATGHLGDSPLHF
TGTGCCACCGGACACCTTGGGGATTCACCCCTCCACTTT
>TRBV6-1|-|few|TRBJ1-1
CASSELRGAFF
TGTGCCAGCAGTGAACTTAGAGGAGCTTTCTTT
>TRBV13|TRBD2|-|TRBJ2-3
CASSLGWLAGSDTQYF
TGTGCCAGCAGCTTAGGTTGGCTAGCGGGGTCAGATACGCAGTATTTT
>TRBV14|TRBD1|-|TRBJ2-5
CASSEYQDRDGSETQYF
TGTGCCAGCAGTGAATACCAGGACAGGGACGGGTCGGAGACCCAGTACTTC
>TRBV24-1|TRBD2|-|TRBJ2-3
CATSDPGLADAADTQYF
TGTGCCACCAGTGACCCGGGACTAGCGGATGCCGCAGATACGCAGTATTTT
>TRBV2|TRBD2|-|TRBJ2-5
CATSPGTSAETQYF
TGTGCCACCTCTCCCGGGACTAGCGCCGAGACCCAGTACTTC